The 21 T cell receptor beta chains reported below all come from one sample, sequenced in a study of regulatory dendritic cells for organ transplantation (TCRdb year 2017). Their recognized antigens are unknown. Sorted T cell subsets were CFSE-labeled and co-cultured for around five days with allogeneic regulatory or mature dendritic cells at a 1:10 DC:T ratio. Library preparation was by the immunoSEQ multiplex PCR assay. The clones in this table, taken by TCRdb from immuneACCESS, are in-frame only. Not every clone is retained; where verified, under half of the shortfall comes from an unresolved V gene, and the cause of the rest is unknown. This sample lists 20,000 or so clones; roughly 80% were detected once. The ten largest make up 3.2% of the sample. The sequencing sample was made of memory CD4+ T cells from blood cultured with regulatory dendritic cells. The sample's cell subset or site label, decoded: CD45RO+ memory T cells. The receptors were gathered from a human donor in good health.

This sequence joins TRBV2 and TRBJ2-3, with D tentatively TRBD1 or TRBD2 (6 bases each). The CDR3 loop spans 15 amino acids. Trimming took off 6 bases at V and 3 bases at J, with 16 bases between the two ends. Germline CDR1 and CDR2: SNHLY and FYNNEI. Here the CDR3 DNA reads TGTGCCAGCAGGGAGACTAGAGGGGGGACAGATACGCAGTATTTT. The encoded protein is CASRETRGGTDTQYF. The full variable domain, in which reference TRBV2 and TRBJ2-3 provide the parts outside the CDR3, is EPEVTQTPSHQVTQMGQEVILRCVPISNHLYFYWYRQILGQKVEFLVSFYNNEISEKSEIFDDQFSVERPDGSNFTLKIRSTKLEDSAMYFCASRETRGGTDTQYFGPGTRLTVL.

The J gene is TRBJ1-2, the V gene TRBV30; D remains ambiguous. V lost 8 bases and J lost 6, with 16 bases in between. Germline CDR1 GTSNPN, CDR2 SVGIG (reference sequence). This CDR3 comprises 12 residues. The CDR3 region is CAPPLPPDGYTF. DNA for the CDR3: TGTGCCCCTCCCCTCCCTCCGGATGGCTACACCTTC.

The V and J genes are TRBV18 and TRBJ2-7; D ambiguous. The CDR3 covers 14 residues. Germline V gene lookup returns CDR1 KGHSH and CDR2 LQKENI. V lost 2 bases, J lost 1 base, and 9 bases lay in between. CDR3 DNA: TGTGCCAGCTCACCAGAACAGACTTCCTACGAGCAGTACTTC. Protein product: CASSPEQTSYEQYF.

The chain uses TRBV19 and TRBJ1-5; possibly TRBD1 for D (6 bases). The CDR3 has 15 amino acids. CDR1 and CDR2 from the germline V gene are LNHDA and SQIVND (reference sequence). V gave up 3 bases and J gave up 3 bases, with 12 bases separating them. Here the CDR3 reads CASSIRQGTNQPQHF. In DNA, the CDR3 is TGTGCCAGTAGTATCAGGCAGGGGACCAATCAGCCCCAGCATTTT. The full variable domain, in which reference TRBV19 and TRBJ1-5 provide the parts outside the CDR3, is DGGITQSPKYLFRKEGQNVTLSCEQNLNHDAMYWYRQDPGQGLRLIYYSQIVNDFQKGDIAEGYSVSREKKESFPLTVTSAQKNPTAFYLCASSIRQGTNQPQHFGDGTRLSIL.

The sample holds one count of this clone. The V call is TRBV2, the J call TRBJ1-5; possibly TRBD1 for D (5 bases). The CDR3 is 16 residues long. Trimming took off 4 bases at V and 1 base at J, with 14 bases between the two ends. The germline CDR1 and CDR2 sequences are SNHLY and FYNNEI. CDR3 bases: TGTGCCAGCAGTGGGGGGTCAGTCGGGAGCAATCAGCCCCAGCATTTT. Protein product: CASSGGSVGSNQPQHF.

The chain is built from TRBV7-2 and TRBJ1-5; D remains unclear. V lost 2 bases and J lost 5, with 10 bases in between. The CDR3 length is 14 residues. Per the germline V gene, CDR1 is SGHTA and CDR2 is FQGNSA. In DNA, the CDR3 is TGTGCCAGCAGCTTATCGGAACGCCATCAGCCCCAGCATTTT. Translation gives CASSLSERHQPQHF.

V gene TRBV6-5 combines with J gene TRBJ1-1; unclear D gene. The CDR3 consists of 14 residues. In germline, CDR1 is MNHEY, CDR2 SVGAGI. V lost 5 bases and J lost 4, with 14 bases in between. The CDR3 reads CASSRLAGGTEAFF. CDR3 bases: TGTGCCAGCAGTCGACTTGCCGGCGGCACTGAAGCTTTCTTT.

CDR3 DNA sequence: TGTGCCAGCACCCGAACGGGACAGGGTCAGACCCAGTACTTC. It is translated as CASTRTGQGQTQYF. The rearrangement uses TRBV11-2 and TRBJ2-5; 9 positions agree with TRBD1. CDR1 SGHAT and CDR2 FQNNGV come from the germline V gene. V lost 7 bases, J lost 6 bases, and 9 bases stayed unmatched. The CDR3 covers 14 residues.

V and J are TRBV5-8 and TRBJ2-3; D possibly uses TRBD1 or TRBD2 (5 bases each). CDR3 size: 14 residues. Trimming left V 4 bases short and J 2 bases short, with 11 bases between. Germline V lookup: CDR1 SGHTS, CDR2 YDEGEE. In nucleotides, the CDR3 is TGTGCCAGCAGCCCGAGGGGTTCCACAGATACGCAGTATTTT. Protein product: CASSPRGSTDTQYF. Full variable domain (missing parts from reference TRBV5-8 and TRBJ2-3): EAGVTQSPTHLIKTRGQQATLRCSPISGHTSVYWYQQALGLGLQFLLWYDEGEERNRGNFPPRFSGRQFPNYSSELNVNALELEDSALYLCASSPRGSTDTQYFGPGTRLTVL.

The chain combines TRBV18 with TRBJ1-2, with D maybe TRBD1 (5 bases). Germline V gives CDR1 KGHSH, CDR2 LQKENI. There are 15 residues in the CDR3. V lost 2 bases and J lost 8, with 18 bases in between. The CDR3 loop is CASSPGQMGLGGYTF. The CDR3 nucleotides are TGTGCCAGCTCACCAGGACAAATGGGATTAGGGGGCTACACCTTC.

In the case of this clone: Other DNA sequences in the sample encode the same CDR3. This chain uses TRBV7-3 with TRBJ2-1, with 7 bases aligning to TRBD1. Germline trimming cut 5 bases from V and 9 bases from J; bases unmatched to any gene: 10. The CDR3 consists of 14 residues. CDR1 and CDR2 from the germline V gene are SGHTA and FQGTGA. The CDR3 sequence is CASSPHRDSGEQFF. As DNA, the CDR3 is TGTGCCAGCAGCCCGCACAGGGACAGCGGTGAGCAGTTCTTC.

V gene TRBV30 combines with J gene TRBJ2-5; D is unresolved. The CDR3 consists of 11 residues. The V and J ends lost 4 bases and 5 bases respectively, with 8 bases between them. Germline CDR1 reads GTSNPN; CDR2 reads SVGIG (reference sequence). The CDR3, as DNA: TGTGCCTGGACGATCCGGGAGACCCAGTACTTC. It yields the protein CAWTIRETQYF.

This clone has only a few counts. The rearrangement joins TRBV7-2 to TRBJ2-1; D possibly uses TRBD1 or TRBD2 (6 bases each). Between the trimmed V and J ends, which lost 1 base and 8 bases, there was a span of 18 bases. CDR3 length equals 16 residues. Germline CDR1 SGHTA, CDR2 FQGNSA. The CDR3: CASSLGASGAQYEQFF. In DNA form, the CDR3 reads TGTGCCAGCAGCTTAGGCGCTTCGGGGGCGCAGTATGAGCAGTTCTTC.

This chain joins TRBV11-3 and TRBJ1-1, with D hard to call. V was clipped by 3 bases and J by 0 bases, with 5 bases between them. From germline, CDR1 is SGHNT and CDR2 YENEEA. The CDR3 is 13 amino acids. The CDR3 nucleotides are TGTGCCAGCAGCTTGAGAATGAACACTGAAGCTTTCTTT. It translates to CASSLRMNTEAFF.

In nucleotides, the CDR3 is TGTGCTAGTGGTTTGGTGCCTTCGTCAATAGCCGGGACAGGGGTTCTCTACGAGCAGTACTTC. Amino acid sequence: CASGLVPSSIAGTGVLYEQYF. The rearrangement links TRBV12-5 to TRBJ2-7; 10 bases line up with TRBD1. The CDR3 runs 21 residues. Germline values: CDR1 LGHNT, CDR2 FRNRAP. V shed 0 bases, J shed 3 bases, and the junction held 20 bases outside the gene matches.

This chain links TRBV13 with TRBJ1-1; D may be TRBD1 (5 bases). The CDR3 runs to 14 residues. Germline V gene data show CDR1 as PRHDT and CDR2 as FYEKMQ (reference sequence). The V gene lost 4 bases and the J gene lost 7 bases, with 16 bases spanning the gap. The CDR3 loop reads CASSSPGTYGEAFF. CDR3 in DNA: TGTGCCAGCAGCTCCCCCGGGACTTATGGTGAAGCTTTCTTT.

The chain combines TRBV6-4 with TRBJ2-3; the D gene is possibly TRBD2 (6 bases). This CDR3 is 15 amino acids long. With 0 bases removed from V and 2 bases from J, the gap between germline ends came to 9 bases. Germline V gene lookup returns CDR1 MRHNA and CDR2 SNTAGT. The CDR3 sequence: CASSDSGGPTDTQYF. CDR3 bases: TGTGCCAGCAGTGACTCAGGAGGGCCCACAGATACGCAGTATTTT.

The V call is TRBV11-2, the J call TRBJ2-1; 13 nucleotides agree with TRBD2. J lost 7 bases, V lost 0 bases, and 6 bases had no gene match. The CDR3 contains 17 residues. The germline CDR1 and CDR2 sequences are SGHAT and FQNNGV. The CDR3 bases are TGTGCCAGCAGCTTAGAAGGGGGGACTAGCGGGAAAAATGAGCAGTTCTTC. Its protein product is CASSLEGGTSGKNEQFF.

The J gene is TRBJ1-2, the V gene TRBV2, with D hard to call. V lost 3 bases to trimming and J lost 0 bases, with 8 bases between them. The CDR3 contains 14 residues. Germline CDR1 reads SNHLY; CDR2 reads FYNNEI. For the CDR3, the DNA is TGTGCCAGCAGTGAGCAGCTAGCTAACTATGGCTACACCTTC. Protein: CASSEQLANYGYTF.

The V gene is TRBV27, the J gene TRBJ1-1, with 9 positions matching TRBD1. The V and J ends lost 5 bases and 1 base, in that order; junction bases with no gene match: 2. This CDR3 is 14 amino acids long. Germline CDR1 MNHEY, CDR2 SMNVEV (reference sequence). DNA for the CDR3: TGTGCCAGCAGTAAGGGACAGGGGAACACTGAAGCTTTCTTT. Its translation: CASSKGQGNTEAFF.

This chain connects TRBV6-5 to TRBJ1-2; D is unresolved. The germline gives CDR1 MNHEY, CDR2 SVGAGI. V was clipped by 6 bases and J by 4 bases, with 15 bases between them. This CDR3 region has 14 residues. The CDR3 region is CASRVTAVPYGYTF. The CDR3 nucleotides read TGTGCCAGCAGAGTAACAGCAGTACCCTATGGCTACACCTTC.